This is a list of T cell receptor beta chains from one sample in a study of neoadjuvant anti-PD-1 for oral cavity cancer. Only in-frame clones appear in the TCRdb table, and some are missing; sequencing was by immunoSEQ multiplex PCR. The sample holds tens of thousands of clones, less than 90% seen once. Sequenced material: PBMCs, taken after nivolumab (anti-PD-1) treatment. The receptors here all came from a person between 40 and 85 years old with oral cavity squamous cell carcinoma. Each CDR3 is given with its conserved first and last residue. The D gene is left open where the match is weak. Expanded clones are given a class, and other clones once, few, many or no size at all.

V,size,D,J,CDR3,DNA
TRBV19,NA,NA,TRBJ1-1,CASSVDPRGGTEAFF,TGTGCCAGTAGTGTCGACCCCCGAGGAGGCACTGAAGCTTTCTTT
TRBV2,once,TRBD1,TRBJ2-2,CASVWGQGNTGELFF,TGTGCCAGCGTCTGGGGACAGGGTAACACCGGGGAGCTGTTTTTT
TRBV9,few,NA,TRBJ1-1,CASSVVGDMNTEAFF,TGTGCCAGCAGCGTAGTCGGGGATATGAACACTGAAGCTTTCTTT
TRBV7-9,NA,NA,TRBJ2-7,CASSEFRGHYEQYF,TGTGCCAGCAGCGAGTTCAGGGGCCACTACGAGCAGTACTTC
TRBV30,NA,TRBD2,TRBJ2-5,CAWKGGIGQETQYF,TGTGCCTGGAAGGGAGGGATCGGACAAGAGACCCAGTACTTC
TRBV11-2,NA,TRBD2,TRBJ2-3,CASSLREGSDTQYF,TGTGCCAGCAGCTTACGGGAGGGCTCAGATACGCAGTATTTT
TRBV7-9,NA,NA,TRBJ2-1,CASGGLLSYNEQFF,TGTGCCAGTGGGGGACTCCTATCCTACAATGAGCAGTTCTTC
TRBV27,NA,NA,TRBJ1-1,CASSLNDLSTEAFF,TGTGCCAGCAGTTTAAACGACCTATCCACTGAAGCTTTCTTT
TRBV19,NA,TRBD1,TRBJ1-1,CASSKRRQGTNTEAFF,TGTGCCAGTAGTAAGAGGAGACAGGGAACGAACACTGAAGCTTTCTTT
TRBV30,NA,NA,TRBJ2-6,CAGDLSSGANVLTF,TGTGCCGGGGACCTCAGCTCTGGGGCCAACGTCCTGACTTTC
TRBV6-6,NA,NA,TRBJ1-1,CASTHTWGGTEAFF,TGTGCCAGCACACATACATGGGGAGGTACTGAAGCTTTCTTT
TRBV11-2,NA,TRBD1,TRBJ2-5,CASSFAWDRGTQYF,TGTGCCAGCAGCTTCGCGTGGGACAGGGGCACCCAGTACTTC
TRBV6-5,NA,NA,TRBJ1-2,CASSGQLYGYTF,TGTGCCAGCAGCGGACAGCTCTATGGCTACACCTTC
TRBV30,NA,NA,TRBJ1-4,CAWSPRPGGSNEKLFF,TGTGCCTGGAGTCCCCGCCCCGGGGGATCTAATGAAAAACTGTTTTTT
TRBV7-9,few,NA,TRBJ2-7,CASSLVTGAYYEQYF,TGTGCCAGCAGCTTAGTTACGGGAGCATACTACGAGCAGTACTTC
TRBV9,NA,TRBD2,TRBJ2-1,CASSLPGLAGNEQFF,TGTGCCAGCAGCCTACCGGGACTAGCGGGGAATGAGCAGTTCTTC